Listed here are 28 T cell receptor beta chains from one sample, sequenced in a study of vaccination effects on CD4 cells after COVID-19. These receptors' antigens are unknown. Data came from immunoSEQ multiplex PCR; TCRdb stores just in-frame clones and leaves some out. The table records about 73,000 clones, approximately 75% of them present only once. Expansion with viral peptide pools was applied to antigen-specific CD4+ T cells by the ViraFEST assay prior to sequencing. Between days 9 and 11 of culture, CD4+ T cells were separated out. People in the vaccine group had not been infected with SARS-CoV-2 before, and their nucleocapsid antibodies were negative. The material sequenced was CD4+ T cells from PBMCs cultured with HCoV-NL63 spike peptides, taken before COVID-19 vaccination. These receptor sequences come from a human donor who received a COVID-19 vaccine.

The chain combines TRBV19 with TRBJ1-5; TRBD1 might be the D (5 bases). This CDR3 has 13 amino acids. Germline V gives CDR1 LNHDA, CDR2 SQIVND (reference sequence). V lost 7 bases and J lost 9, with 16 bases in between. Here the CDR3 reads CASTGTRSGPQHF. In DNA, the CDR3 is TGTGCCAGTACGGGGACCCGGAGTGGGCCCCAGCATTTT.

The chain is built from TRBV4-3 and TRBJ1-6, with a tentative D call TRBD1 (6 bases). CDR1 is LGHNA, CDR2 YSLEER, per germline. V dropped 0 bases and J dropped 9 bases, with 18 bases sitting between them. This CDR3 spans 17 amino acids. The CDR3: CASSQDRGRGLVSPLHF. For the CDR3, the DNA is TGCGCCAGCAGCCAAGATCGGGGCAGGGGTCTGGTTTCACCCCTCCACTTT.

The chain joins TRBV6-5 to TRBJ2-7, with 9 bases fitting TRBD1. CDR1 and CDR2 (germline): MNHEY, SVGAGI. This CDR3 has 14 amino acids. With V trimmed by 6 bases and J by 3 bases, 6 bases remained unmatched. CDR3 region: CASRTRTGDYEQYV. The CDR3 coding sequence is TGTGCCAGCAGGACGCGGACAGGGGACTACGAGCAGTACGTC.

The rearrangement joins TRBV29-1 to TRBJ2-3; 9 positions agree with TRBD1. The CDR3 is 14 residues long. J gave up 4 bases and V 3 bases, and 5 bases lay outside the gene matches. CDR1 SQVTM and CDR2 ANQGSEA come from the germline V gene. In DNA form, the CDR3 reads TGCAGCGTTGAGCCTACAGGGGGCTCAGATACGCAGTATTTT. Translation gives CSVEPTGGSDTQYF.

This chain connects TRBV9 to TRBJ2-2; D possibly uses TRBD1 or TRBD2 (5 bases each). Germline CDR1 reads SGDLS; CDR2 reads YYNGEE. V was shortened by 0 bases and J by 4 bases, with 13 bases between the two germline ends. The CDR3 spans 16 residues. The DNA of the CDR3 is TGTGCCAGCAGCGTAGCTAGGTCAGGGAGCACCGGGGAGCTGTTTTTT. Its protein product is CASSVARSGSTGELFF.

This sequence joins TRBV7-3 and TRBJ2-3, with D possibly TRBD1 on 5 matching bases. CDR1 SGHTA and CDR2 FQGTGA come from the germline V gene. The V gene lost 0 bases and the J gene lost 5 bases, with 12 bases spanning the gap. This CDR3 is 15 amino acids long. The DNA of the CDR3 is TGTGCCAGCAGCTTAACGACAGTAAAATTAGATACGCAGTATTTT. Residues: CASSLTTVKLDTQYF.

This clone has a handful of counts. CDR3 amino acids: CSARTALYGYTF. Here the CDR3 DNA reads TGCAGCGCCCGGACAGCACTCTATGGCTACACCTTC. The gene calls are TRBV29-1 and TRBJ1-2; a weak D match, TRBD1 (6 bases). The CDR3 covers 12 residues. CDR1 and CDR2 (germline): SQVTM, ANQGSEA. V gave up 7 bases and J gave up 4 bases, with 13 bases separating them.

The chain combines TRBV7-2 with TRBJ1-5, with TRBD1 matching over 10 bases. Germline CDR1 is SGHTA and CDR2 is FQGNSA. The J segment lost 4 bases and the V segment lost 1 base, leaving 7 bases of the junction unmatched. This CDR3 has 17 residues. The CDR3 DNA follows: TGTGCCAGCAGCTTAGGACAGGGGGCGTGGGGTAATCAGCCCCAGCATTTT. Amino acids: CASSLGQGAWGNQPQHF.

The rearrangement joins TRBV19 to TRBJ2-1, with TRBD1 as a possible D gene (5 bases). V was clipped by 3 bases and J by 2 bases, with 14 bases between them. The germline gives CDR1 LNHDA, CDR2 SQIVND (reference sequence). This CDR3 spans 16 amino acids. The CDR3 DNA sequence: TGTGCCAGTAGTATCGAGAAGGGGATTACCTACAATGAGCAGTTCTTC. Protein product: CASSIEKGITYNEQFF.

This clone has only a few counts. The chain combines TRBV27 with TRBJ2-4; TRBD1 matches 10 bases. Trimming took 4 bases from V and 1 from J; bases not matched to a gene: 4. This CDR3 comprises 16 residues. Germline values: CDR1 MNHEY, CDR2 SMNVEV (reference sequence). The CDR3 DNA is TGTGCCAGCAGTTCGGACAGGGGGTCGGCCAAAAACATTCAGTACTTC. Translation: CASSSDRGSAKNIQYF.

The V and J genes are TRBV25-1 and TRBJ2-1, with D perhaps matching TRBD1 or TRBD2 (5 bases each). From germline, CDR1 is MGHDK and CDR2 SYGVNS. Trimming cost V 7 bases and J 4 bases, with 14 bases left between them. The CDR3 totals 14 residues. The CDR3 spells CASTRPGRYNEQFF. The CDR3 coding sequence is TGTGCCAGCACCCGCCCGGGACGGTACAATGAGCAGTTCTTC. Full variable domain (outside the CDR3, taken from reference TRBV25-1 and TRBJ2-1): EADIYQTPRYLVIGTGKKITLECSQTMGHDKMYWYQQDPGMELHLIHYSYGVNSTEKGDLSSESTVSRIRTEHFPLTLESARPSHTSQYLCASTRPGRYNEQFFGPGTRLTVL.

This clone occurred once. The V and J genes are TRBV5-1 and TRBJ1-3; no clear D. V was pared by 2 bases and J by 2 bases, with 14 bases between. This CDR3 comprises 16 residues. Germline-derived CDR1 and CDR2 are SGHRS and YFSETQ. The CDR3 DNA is TGCGCCAGCAGCTTATCTCAGCTGTGGGCTGGAAACACCATATATTTT. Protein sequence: CASSLSQLWAGNTIYF. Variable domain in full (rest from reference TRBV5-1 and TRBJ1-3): KAGVTQTPRYLIKTRGQQVTLSCSPISGHRSVSWYQQTPGQGLQFLFEYFSETQRNKGNFPGRFSGRQFSNSRSEMNVSTLELGDSALYLCASSLSQLWAGNTIYFGEGSWLTVV.

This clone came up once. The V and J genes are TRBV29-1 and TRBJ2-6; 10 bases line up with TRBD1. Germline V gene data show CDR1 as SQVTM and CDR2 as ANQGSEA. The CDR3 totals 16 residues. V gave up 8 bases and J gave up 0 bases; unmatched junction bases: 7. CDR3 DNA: TGCAGCACCTTGGGACAGGGGCGCTCTGGGGCCAACGTCCTGACTTTC. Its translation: CSTLGQGRSGANVLTF.

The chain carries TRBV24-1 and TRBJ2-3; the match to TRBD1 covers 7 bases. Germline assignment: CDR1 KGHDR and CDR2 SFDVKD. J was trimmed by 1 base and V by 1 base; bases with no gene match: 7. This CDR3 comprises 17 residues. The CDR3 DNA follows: TGTGCCACCAGTGATTTCAAGGGGGCATTGGGCACAGATACGCAGTATTTT. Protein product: CATSDFKGALGTDTQYF.

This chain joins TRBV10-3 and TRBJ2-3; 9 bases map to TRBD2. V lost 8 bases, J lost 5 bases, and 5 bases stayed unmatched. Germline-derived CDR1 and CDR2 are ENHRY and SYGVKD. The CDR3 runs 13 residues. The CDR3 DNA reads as TGTGCCATCCTTAGCGGGGGTGGAGATACGCAGTATTTT. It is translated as CAILSGGGDTQYF.

As DNA, the CDR3 is TGTGCCAGTAGTATTGTGGGTATGGGCAATCAGCCCCAGCATTTT. It specifies CASSIVGMGNQPQHF. The chain uses TRBV19 and TRBJ1-5; the D is unclear. The CDR3 sequence is 15 residues long. V was cut by 3 bases and J by 2 bases, with 11 bases left in between. Germline V CDR1 and CDR2: LNHDA, SQIVND (reference sequence).

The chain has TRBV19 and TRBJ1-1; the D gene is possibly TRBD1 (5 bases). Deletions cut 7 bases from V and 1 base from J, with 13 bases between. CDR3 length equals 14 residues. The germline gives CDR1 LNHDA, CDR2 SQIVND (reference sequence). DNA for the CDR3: TGTGCCAGTAAGGAGACAGTGACGAACACTGAAGCTTTCTTT. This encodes CASKETVTNTEAFF.

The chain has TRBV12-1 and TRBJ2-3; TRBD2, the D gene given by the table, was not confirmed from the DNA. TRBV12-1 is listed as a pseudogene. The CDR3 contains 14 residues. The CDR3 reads CASSPKPPPDTQYF. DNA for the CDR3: TGTGCCAGCAGCCCCAAGCCCCCGCCAGATACGCAGTATTTT.

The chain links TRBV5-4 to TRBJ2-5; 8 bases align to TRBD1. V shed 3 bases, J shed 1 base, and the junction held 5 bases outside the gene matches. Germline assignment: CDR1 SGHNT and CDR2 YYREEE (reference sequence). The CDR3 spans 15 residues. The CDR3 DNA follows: TGTGCCAGCAGCTCACCTGGACAGGGCCAAGAGACCCAGTACTTC. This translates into CASSSPGQGQETQYF. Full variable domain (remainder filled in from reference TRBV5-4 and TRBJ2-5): ETGVTQSPTHLIKTRGQQVTLRCSSQSGHNTVSWYQQALGQGPQFIFQYYREEENGRGNFPPRFSGLQFPNYSSELNVNALELDDSALYLCASSSPGQGQETQYFGPGTRLLVL.

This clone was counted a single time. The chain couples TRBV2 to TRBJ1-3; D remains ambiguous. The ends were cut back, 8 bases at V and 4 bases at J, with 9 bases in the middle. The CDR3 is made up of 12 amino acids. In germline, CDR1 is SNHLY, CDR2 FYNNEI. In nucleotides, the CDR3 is TGTGCCAGCCGAAATGACGGAAACACCATATATTTT. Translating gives CASRNDGNTIYF.

CDR3 loop: CASSSGQGNRALHF. CDR3 sequence (DNA): TGTGCCAGCAGTTCGGGACAGGGGAATAGGGCCCTCCACTTT. This rearrangement joins TRBV2 to TRBJ1-6, with 10 bases matching TRBD1. The germline CDR1 and CDR2 sequences are SNHLY and FYNNEI. The CDR3 loop spans 14 amino acids. Germline trimming cut 5 bases from V and 14 bases from J; bases unmatched to any gene: 9.

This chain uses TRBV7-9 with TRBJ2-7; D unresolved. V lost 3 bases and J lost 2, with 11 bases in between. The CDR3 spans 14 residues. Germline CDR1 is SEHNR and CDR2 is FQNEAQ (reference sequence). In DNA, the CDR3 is TGTGCCAGCAGCTTCGGGCCAGCACCCTACGAGCAGTACGTC. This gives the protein CASSFGPAPYEQYV.

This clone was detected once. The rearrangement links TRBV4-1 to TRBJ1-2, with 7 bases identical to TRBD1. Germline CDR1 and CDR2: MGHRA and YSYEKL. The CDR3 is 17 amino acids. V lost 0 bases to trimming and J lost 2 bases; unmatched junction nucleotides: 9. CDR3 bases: TGCGCCAGCAGCCAAGATCGGGCAGGGGGATGGAACTATGGCTACACCTTC. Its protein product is CASSQDRAGGWNYGYTF.

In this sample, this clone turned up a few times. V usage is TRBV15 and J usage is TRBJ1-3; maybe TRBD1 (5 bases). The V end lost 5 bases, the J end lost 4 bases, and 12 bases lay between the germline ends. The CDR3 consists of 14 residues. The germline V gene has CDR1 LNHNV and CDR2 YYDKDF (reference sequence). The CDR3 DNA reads TGTGCCACCAGCCCCCCCGGGGGAGGAAACACCATATATTTT. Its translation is CATSPPGGGNTIYF.

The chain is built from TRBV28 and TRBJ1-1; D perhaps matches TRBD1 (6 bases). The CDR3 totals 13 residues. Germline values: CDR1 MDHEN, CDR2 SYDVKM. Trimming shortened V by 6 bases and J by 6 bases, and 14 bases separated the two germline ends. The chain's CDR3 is CASRRTVLPEAFF. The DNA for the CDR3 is TGTGCCAGCAGGCGGACAGTTCTTCCTGAAGCTTTCTTT. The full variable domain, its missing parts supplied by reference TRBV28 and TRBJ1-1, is DVKVTQSSRYLVKRTGEKVFLECVQDMDHENMFWYRQDPGLGLRLIYFSYDVKMKEKGDIPEGYSVSREKKERFSLILESASTNQTSMYLCASRRTVLPEAFFGQGTRLTVV.

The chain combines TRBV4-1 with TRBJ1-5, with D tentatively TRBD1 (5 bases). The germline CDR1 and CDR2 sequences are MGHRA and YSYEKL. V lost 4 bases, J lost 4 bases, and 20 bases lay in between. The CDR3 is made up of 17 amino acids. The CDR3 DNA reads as TGCGCCAGCAGCCGCGGGGGTGCGCGGGGGTTAAATCAGCCCCAGCATTTT. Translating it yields CASSRGGARGLNQPQHF.

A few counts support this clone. Here the CDR3 DNA reads TGTGCCAGCAGTTTATCCGGACAGGGGGCAGCCAAAAACATTCAGTACTTC. This translates into CASSLSGQGAAKNIQYF. The chain employs TRBV28 and TRBJ2-4, with 11 nucleotides matching TRBD1. With V trimmed by 1 base and J by 0 bases, 2 bases remained unmatched. The CDR3 is 17 residues long. Per the germline V gene, CDR1 is MDHEN and CDR2 is SYDVKM.

In DNA, the CDR3 is TGTGCCAGCAGACCCGGACTAGCGGGGGGCAAGTTTCGGTACGAGCAGTACGTC. This gives the protein CASRPGLAGGKFRYEQYV. This rearrangement joins TRBV11-2 to TRBJ2-7; 14 bases fit TRBD2. The junction had 14 bases not matched to a gene; V was cut back by 6 bases and J by 4 bases. Germline assignment: CDR1 SGHAT and CDR2 FQNNGV. The CDR3 sequence is 18 residues long.